This T cell receptor (beta chain) appears in the sequencing data of a study of shared clonotypes between healthy human individuals. Study at large: A couple of female and a few male donors aged 18 to 49 were enrolled.

Notes on this clone: Antigen specificity is unknown.

CD8 memory merged CD45RO+ with CCR7-negative CD45RA+ TemRA cells. Study-level points and caveats: It was the few donors that limited the genetic and exposure-history diversity represented.

Data came from immunoSEQ multiplex PCR; TCRdb stores just in-frame clones and leaves some out. This sample has about 380,000 clones, with 90% to 97% found just once. The V and J ends lost 1 base and 4 bases, in that order; junction bases with no gene match: 13. Germline V gives CDR1 SGHTA, CDR2 FQGTGA. The CDR3 is 17 amino acids. The chain recombines TRBV7-3 with TRBJ2-7, with TRBD1 matching 7 bases. This TCR was recovered from a man aged 30-40 years in good health. Sequenced input: memory CD8+ T cells sorted from blood. Subset of the sample: CD45RO+ cells pooled with CCR7-negative TemRA cells. This chain's CDR3 is CASSLRRFDRESYEQYF. The DNA of the CDR3 is TGTGCCAGCAGCTTAAGAAGGTTTGACAGGGAAAGTTACGAGCAGTACTTC. Based on the CDR3 plus reference TRBV7-3 and TRBJ2-7, the full variable domain is GAGVSQTPSNKVTEKGKYVELRCDPISGHTALYWYRQSLGQGPEFLIYFQGTGAADDSGLPNDRFFAVRPEGSVSTLKIQRTERGDSAVYLCASSLRRFDRESYEQYFGPGTRLTVT.